Each of the 22 T cell receptor beta chains below was sequenced from the same sample in a study of response to subunit inactivated influenza vaccine. Each CDR3 protein is one row after TCRdb ran MiXCR on the RT-PCR reads. This table has fewer than 600,000 distinct CDR3 sequences, around 7.9% appearing once. This specimen was PBMCs from blood, taken less than 30 months after vaccination. The receptors stem from a man between 50 and 69 years old who received an inactivated influenza vaccine.

This clonotype showed up many times. The chain has TRBV12-3 or TRBV12-4 and TRBJ2-3; possible D gene TRBD2, 5 bases. The CDR3 totals 14 residues. V gave up 3 bases and J gave up 6 bases, with 13 bases separating them. The CDR3 sequence is CASSFGGSGDTQYF. CDR3 coding DNA: TGTGCCAGCAGTTTCGGAGGTTCCGGTGATACGCAGTATTTT.

The CDR3 is CASIMTGGETQYF. DNA for the CDR3: TGCGCCAGCATTATGACAGGGGGAGAGACCCAGTACTTC. V and J are TRBV5-1 and TRBJ2-5; 9 positions agree with TRBD1. The V gene's germline CDR1 is SGHRS and CDR2 YFSETQ. Unmatched junction bases numbered 4, after V lost 6 bases and J lost 4 bases. The CDR3 contains 13 residues.

This clonotype was counted many times. The V and J genes are TRBV10-2 and TRBJ1-2; D is ambiguous. Trimming stripped 5 bases from V and 8 bases from J, with 15 bases between. The CDR3 has 13 residues. CDR1 and CDR2 from the germline V gene are WSHSY and SAAADI. The CDR3 spells CASSTLGRNGYTF. Here the CDR3 DNA reads TGCGCCAGCAGTACTCTCGGACGTAACGGCTACACCTTC.

There are many counts of this clonotype. V usage is TRBV5-1 and J usage is TRBJ2-6; a weak D match, TRBD2 (5 bases). Germline V gives CDR1 SGHRS, CDR2 YFSETQ. V was shortened by 3 bases and J by 1 base, with 20 bases between the two germline ends. The CDR3 is made up of 19 amino acids. The CDR3 reads CASSSTGVTFTSGANVLTF. CDR3 sequence (DNA): TGCGCCAGCAGCTCCACCGGGGTAACCTTTACGTCTGGGGCCAACGTCCTGACTTTC.

This clonotype turned up a few times. The V call is TRBV20-1, the J call TRBJ1-5; weak D call: TRBD1 (5 bases). CDR1 and CDR2 (germline): DFQATT, SNEGSKA (reference sequence). V was shortened by 4 bases and J by 2 bases, with 15 bases between the two germline ends. This CDR3 comprises 15 residues. This CDR3 is CSATAIWGGNQPQHF. For the CDR3, the DNA is TGCAGTGCTACCGCGATCTGGGGGGGCAATCAGCCCCAGCATTTT.

This clonotype was detected ten times or more. The J gene is TRBJ2-1, the V gene TRBV7-9; 7 nucleotides agree with TRBD1. Unmatched junction bases numbered 3, after V lost 3 bases and J lost 7 bases. Germline assignment: CDR1 SEHNR and CDR2 FQNEAQ (reference sequence). This CDR3 comprises 13 residues. As DNA, the CDR3 is TGTGCCAGCAGCTTGAGGGGGCTAAATGAGCAGTTCTTC. It specifies CASSLRGLNEQFF.

This clonotype occurred a few times. The J gene is TRBJ2-3, the V gene TRBV6-4; 8 nucleotides line up with TRBD2. Germline values: CDR1 MRHNA, CDR2 SNTAGT. The V gene end was trimmed by 3 bases and the J gene end by 5 bases; junction bases not matched to a gene: 7. The CDR3 has 15 residues. This CDR3 reads CASSESGGPRDTQYF. The CDR3 region has the DNA TGTGCCAGCAGTGAATCGGGGGGGCCTAGAGATACGCAGTATTTT.

The chain employs TRBV28 and TRBJ2-7; 8 nucleotides match TRBD1. Germline lookup yields CDR1 MDHEN and CDR2 SYDVKM. The CDR3 has 16 residues. After removal of 8 bases from V and 0 bases from J, the junction contained 12 bases not matched to a gene. For the CDR3, the DNA is TGTGCCAGCCCACCCCGAGCAGGACAGGGCTCCTACGAGCAGTACTTC. Encoded protein: CASPPRAGQGSYEQYF.

This clonotype showed up many times. The chain uses TRBV15 and TRBJ2-1, with D unclear. Trimming took off 0 bases at V and 2 bases at J, with 8 bases between the two ends. The CDR3 contains 15 residues. The germline gives CDR1 LNHNV, CDR2 YYDKDF (reference sequence). CDR3 region: CATSRDPGAYNEQFF. Here the CDR3 DNA reads TGTGCCACCAGCAGAGATCCTGGTGCCTACAATGAGCAGTTCTTC.

The chain has TRBV11-2 and TRBJ2-1; 7 bases are a match to TRBD2. Losses at the gene ends were 2 bases for V and 8 bases for J; bases not matched to a gene: 12. The CDR3 has 16 residues. The germline V gene encodes CDR1 SGHAT and CDR2 FQNNGV. CDR3 loop: CASSLSFLAGVYEQFF. In DNA, the CDR3 is TGTGCCAGCAGCTTAAGCTTTCTCGCGGGAGTTTATGAGCAGTTCTTC.

This clonotype was counted only a few times. This rearrangement joins TRBV7-2 to TRBJ2-2; D possibly corresponds to TRBD1 (5 bases). This CDR3 region has 16 residues. The germline V and J ends were trimmed by 5 bases and 4 bases, with 17 bases remaining between them. The germline CDR1 and CDR2 sequences are SGHTA and FQGNSA. CDR3 sequence (DNA): TGTGCCAGCAGCCGGGTGGTCACAGGCTTCACCGGGGAGCTGTTTTTT. Translating gives CASSRVVTGFTGELFF. The full variable domain, completed using reference TRBV7-2 and TRBJ2-2, is GAGVSQSPSNKVTEKGKDVELRCDPISGHTALYWYRQSLGQGLEFLIYFQGNSAPDKSGLPSDRFSAERTGGSVSTLTIQRTQQEDSAVYLCASSRVVTGFTGELFFGEGSRLTVL.

This clonotype was seen at least ten times. The chain couples TRBV5-1 to TRBJ2-7, with 12 bases aligning to TRBD1. V trimming: 4 bases; J trimming: 7 bases; junction bases outside the gene matches: 6. The length of the CDR3 is 14 residues. Germline CDR1 reads SGHRS; CDR2 reads YFSETQ. The CDR3 region has the DNA TGCGCCAGCAGCCACCGGGACAGGGGGCAGGAGCAGTACTTC. Translating gives CASSHRDRGQEQYF. Looking up the rest from reference TRBV5-1 and TRBJ2-7 gives the full variable domain: KAGVTQTPRYLIKTRGQQVTLSCSPISGHRSVSWYQQTPGQGLQFLFEYFSETQRNKGNFPGRFSGRQFSNSRSEMNVSTLELGDSALYLCASSHRDRGQEQYFGPGTRLTVT.

The chain combines TRBV6-5 with TRBJ2-7; D remains ambiguous. V gave up 0 bases and J gave up 2 bases, with 14 bases separating them. The CDR3 extends over 16 amino acids. Germline assignment: CDR1 MNHEY and CDR2 SVGAGI. CDR3 DNA sequence: TGTGCCAGCAGTTACTCGCTTCAGATAGGAGCCTACGAGCAGTACTTC. Amino acids: CASSYSLQIGAYEQYF.

The sample holds a few counts of this clonotype. A much larger clone lies a single base off, so this may be a read error. The rearrangement links TRBV5-1 to TRBJ2-3, with 7 nucleotides matching TRBD2. Germline V gene lookup returns CDR1 SGHRS and CDR2 YFSETQ. This CDR3 has 16 residues. J was trimmed by 0 bases and V by 4 bases; bases with no gene match: 8. CDR3 sequence reads: CASSAGTKSSTDTQYF. Here the CDR3 DNA reads TGCGCCAGCAGCGCTGGGACTAAATCTAGCACAGATACGCAGTATTTT.

V usage is TRBV10-3 and J usage is TRBJ2-3; TRBD1 aligns across 9 bases. Germline assignment: CDR1 ENHRY and CDR2 SYGVKD. The CDR3 spans 15 residues. J was trimmed by 4 bases and V by 0 bases; bases with no gene match: 2. The CDR3 is CAISESQGAADTQYF. The CDR3 DNA is TGTGCCATCAGTGAGTCACAGGGGGCCGCAGATACGCAGTATTTT.

The chain is built from TRBV10-3 and TRBJ1-2; D possibly corresponds to TRBD1 (6 bases). The germline CDR1 and CDR2 sequences are ENHRY and SYGVKD. The CDR3 is 14 amino acids. The germline V and J ends were trimmed by 4 bases and 0 bases, with 9 bases remaining between them. Here the CDR3 DNA reads TGTGCCATCAGTGTACAGGGAGCTAACTATGGCTACACCTTC. Translating gives CAISVQGANYGYTF.

The rearrangement uses TRBV29-1 and TRBJ2-1; 8 bases are a match to TRBD1. Germline CDR1 is SQVTM and CDR2 is ANQGSEA. Losses at the gene ends were 6 bases for V and 6 bases for J; bases not matched to a gene: 10. The CDR3 is made up of 14 amino acids. The CDR3 nucleotides read TGCAGCGTCACCCGGGACAGGAAATTCAATGAGCAGTTCTTC. It yields the protein CSVTRDRKFNEQFF.

CDR3 DNA sequence: TGCAGCGTGGGGGACAGGGGCGAAAAACTGTTTTTT. Its translation is CSVGDRGEKLFF. The J gene is TRBJ1-4, the V gene TRBV29-1, with 10 bases fitting TRBD1. The CDR3 has 12 residues. Germline loops: CDR1 SQVTM, CDR2 ANQGSEA. The V segment lost 6 bases and the J segment 8 bases; nucleotides outside the gene matches: 3.

The rearrangement uses TRBV30 and TRBJ1-5; a possible D gene is TRBD1 (6 bases). Trimming took off 0 bases at V and 6 bases at J, with 9 bases between the two ends. Germline assignment: CDR1 GTSNPN and CDR2 SVGIG (reference sequence). The CDR3 contains 13 residues. The CDR3 is CAWSVGGSQPQHF. CDR3 coding DNA: TGTGCCTGGAGTGTAGGGGGTAGTCAGCCCCAGCATTTT.

The rearrangement links TRBV4-3 to TRBJ2-3; 8 bases line up with TRBD1. Per the germline V gene, CDR1 is LGHNA and CDR2 is YSLEER. CDR3 size: 16 residues. After removal of 0 bases from V and 5 bases from J, the junction contained 7 bases not matched to a gene. The CDR3 protein is CASSQELTGDLDTQYF. DNA for the CDR3: TGCGCCAGCAGCCAAGAATTGACAGGGGACCTAGATACGCAGTATTTT.

As to this clonotype: An end of the junction differs from the germline gene, which may be a read error. The V and J genes are TRBV3-1 and TRBJ2-1; 9 bases map to TRBD2. Germline V gene data show CDR1 as LGHDT and CDR2 as YNNKEL (reference sequence). The CDR3 spans 15 residues. Written as DNA, the CDR3 is TGTGCCAGCAGCCAAGGCGGGGGGGCCCCTGGTGAGCAGTTTTTC. It encodes CASSQGGGAPGEQFF.

The table lists this clonotype with a few counts. The J gene is TRBJ2-2, the V gene TRBV4-1, with D maybe TRBD2 (6 bases). The germline V gene has CDR1 MGHRA and CDR2 YSYEKL. This CDR3 region has 15 residues. The germline V and J ends were trimmed by 3 bases and 1 base, with 9 bases remaining between them. CDR3 protein: CASSHVAVNTGELFF. As DNA, the CDR3 is TGCGCCAGCAGCCATGTAGCGGTGAACACCGGGGAGCTGTTTTTT.